This TCR beta chain was found in a study of blood T cell repertoires in COVID-19. The wider study: T cells, B-cell-depleted T cells, or PBMCs provided the cDNA or gDNA that served as material.

Source study methods: Reference gene primer amplification gave estimated nucleated cell counts. The data were produced by immunoSEQ multiplex PCR, yet TCRdb's version contains in-frame clones alone and is incomplete. V, J and clone size are those of that table, while D and trimming were read from the DNA. The sample carries about 250,000 clones, around 80% recorded once. Germline lookup yields CDR1 LGHDT and CDR2 YNNKEL (reference sequence). Trimming stripped 1 base from V and 5 bases from J, with 21 bases between. This CDR3 has 17 residues. The receptor was isolated from a man older than 75 with acute or convalescent COVID-19. The specimen was peripheral blood. This chain joins TRBV3-1 (or the pseudogene TRBV3-2) and TRBJ2-7, with TRBD1 as a possible D gene (5 bases). In DNA, the CDR3 is TGTGCCAGCAGCCAAGTTAGGTCCCTGGCAGGGAATAACGAGCAGTACTTC. It is translated as CASSQVRSLAGNNEQYF.